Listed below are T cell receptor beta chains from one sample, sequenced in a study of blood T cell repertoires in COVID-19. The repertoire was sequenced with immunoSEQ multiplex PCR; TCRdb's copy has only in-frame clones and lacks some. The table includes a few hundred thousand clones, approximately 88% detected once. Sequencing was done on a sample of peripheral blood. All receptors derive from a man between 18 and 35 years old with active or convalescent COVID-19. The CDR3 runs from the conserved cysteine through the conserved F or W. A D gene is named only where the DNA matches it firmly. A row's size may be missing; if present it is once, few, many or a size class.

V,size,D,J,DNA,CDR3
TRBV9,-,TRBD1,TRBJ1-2,TGTGCCAGCAGCGGGACAGGGGCAATGGTCAATGGCTACACCTTC,CASSGTGAMVNGYTF
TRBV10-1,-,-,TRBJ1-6,TGCGCCAGCAGCTGGGACAAAACTTCACCCCTCCACTTT,CASSWDKTSPLHF
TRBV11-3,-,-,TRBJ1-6,TGTGCCAGCAGCGACGGAGCTGCGCCACCCCTCCACTTT,CASSDGAAPPLHF
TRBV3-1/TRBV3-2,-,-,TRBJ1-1,TGTGCCAGCAGCCAAGATGCGGGGGGCTGGACTGAAGCTTTCTTT,CASSQDAGGWTEAFF
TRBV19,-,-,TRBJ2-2,TGTGCCAGTAGGAGGGGGAGCGCGAACACCGGGGAGCTGTTTTTT,CASRRGSANTGELFF
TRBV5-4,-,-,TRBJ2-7,TGTGCCAGCAGCTTGGTGGGCTCCCTCTACGAGCAGTACTTC,CASSLVGSLYEQYF
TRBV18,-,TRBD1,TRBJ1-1,TGTGCCAGCTCACCACCGGACACAGGGGCTGAAGCTTTCTTT,CASSPPDTGAEAFF
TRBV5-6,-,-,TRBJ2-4,TGTGCCAGCAGCTTCGGACAGTCAAAAAACATTCAGTACTTC,CASSFGQSKNIQYF
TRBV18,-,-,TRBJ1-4,TGTGCCAGCTCACCATCGGCAACTAATGAAAAACTGTTTTTT,CASSPSATNEKLFF
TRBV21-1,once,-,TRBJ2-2,TGTGCCAGCAGCAAAGTTGGACGGGGGGTAGATCTCGGGGAGCTGTTTTTT,CASSKVGRGVDLGELFF
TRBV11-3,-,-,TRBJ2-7,TGTGCCAGCAGCAGACAGGGGAGGGGCGAGCAGTACTTC,CASSRQGRGEQYF
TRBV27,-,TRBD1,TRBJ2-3,TGTGCCAGCCGTTTAACAGGGGGAATGGGGACAGATACGCAGTATTTT,CASRLTGGMGTDTQYF
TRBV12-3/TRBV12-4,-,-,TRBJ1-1,TGTGCCAGCAGTTTGGGCAGGGCCACTGAAGCTTTCTTT,CASSLGRATEAFF
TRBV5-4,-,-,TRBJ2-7,TGTGCCAGCAGCTTGAGCGCCTCGGGGGAGCAGTACTTC,CASSLSASGEQYF
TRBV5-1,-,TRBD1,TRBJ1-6,TGCGCCAGCAGCCTGGACGGACAGGGGAATTCACCCCTCCACTTT,CASSLDGQGNSPLHF
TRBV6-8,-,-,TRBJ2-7,TGTGCCAGCAGGGCACACGGCCCTGCCCAGACACTAGGATGGGGTACCGTCTACGAGCAGTACTTC,CASRAHGPAQTLGWGTVYEQYF
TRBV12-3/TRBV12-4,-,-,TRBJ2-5,TGTGCCAGCAGTTTGTACTCCCAAGAGACCCAGTACTTC,CASSLYSQETQYF
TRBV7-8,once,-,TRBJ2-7,TGTGCCAGCAGCTTAGCGACAGCCGGACCCTACGAGCAGTACTTC,CASSLATAGPYEQYF
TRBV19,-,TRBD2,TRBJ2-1,TGTGCCAGCCGTGGGGGCGGGGGGGCAGAGGATGAGCAGTTCTTC,CASRGGGGAEDEQFF
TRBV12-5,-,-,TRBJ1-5,TGTGCTAGTGGTTTGGTATTCCCGGGTATTCCTAATAGCAATCAGCCCCAGCATTTT,CASGLVFPGIPNSNQPQHF
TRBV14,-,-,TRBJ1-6,TGTGCCAGCAGCCAGATGACAGGCTCACCCCTCCACTTT,CASSQMTGSPLHF
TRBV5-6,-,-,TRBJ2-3,TGTGCCAGCAGCCCCACGAGCGGGAGCACAGATACGCAGTATTTT,CASSPTSGSTDTQYF
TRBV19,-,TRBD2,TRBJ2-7,TGTGCCAGTAAGGCACGGGGGGAGGTCTACGAGCAGTACTTC,CASKARGEVYEQYF
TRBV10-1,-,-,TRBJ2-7,TGCGCCAGCAGTGCAGGGGAAACCTACGAGCAGTACTTC,CASSAGETYEQYF
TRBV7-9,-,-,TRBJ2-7,TGTGCCAGCAGCGGACACAGGGTGGCAACCTCCTACGAGCAGTACTTC,CASSGHRVATSYEQYF
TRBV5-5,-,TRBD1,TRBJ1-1,TGTGCCAGCAGCTTGACAGGGGAGGCTCAGGCTTTCTTT,CASSLTGEAQAFF
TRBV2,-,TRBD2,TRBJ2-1,TGTGCCAGCAGTGACAGACTAGCGGGGGGGTGTGATGAGCAGTTCTTC,CASSDRLAGGCDEQFF
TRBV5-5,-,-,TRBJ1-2,TGTGCCAGCAGCTTGGGGACAGACTATGGCTACACCTTC,CASSLGTDYGYTF
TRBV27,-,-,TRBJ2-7,TGTGCCAGCAGTTTAGGAGGGGTTGACGAGCAGTACTTC,CASSLGGVDEQYF
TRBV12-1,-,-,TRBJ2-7,TGTGCCAGCAGCTTTGGGACTAGCGGGACCTACGAGCAGTACTTC,CASSFGTSGTYEQYF
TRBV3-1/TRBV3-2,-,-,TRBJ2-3,TGTGCCAGCAGCCAAGGAGACTACGTATTCACAGATACGCAGTATTTT,CASSQGDYVFTDTQYF
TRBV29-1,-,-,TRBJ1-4,TGCAGCGTTTATGTGGCCGATAATGAAAAACTGTTTTTT,CSVYVADNEKLFF
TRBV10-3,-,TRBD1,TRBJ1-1,TGTGCCATCAGTGGGAGGACAGGGAGGGGCACTGAAGCTTTCTTT,CAISGRTGRGTEAFF
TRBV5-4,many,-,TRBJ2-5,TGTGCCAGCAGTCGGACAGACCAAGAGACCCAGTACTTC,CASSRTDQETQYF
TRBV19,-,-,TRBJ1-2,TGTGCCAGTAGTATCGGAGCAGGGGACTATGGCTACACCTTC,CASSIGAGDYGYTF
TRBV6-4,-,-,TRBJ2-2,TGTGCCAGCTCCAGGGATACGAACACCGGGGAGCTGTTTTTT,CASSRDTNTGELFF
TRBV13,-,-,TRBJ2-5,TGTGCCAGCAGCTTAGGCCTGCCGGGTCCCATAGAGACCCAGTACTTC,CASSLGLPGPIETQYF
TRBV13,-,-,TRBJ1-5,TGTGCCAGCAGCTTAGGCGGGGGGAATCAGCCCCAGCATTTT,CASSLGGGNQPQHF
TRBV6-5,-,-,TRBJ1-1,TGTGCCAGCAGTTACGTGGGAGGGAGCCCTGAAGCTTTCTTT,CASSYVGGSPEAFF
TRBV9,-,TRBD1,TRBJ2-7,TGTGCCAGCAGCGTAGGGGGGACAGACTACGAGCAGTACTTC,CASSVGGTDYEQYF
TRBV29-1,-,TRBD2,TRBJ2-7,TGCAGCGTTGAAGTAGCGGGGGGGACCTACGAGCAGTACTTC,CSVEVAGGTYEQYF
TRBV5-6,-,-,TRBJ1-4,TGTGCCAGCAGCCCCTGGGGCGCCGGTAATGAAAAACTGTTTTTT,CASSPWGAGNEKLFF
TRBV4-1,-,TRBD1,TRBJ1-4,TGCGCCAGCAGCCAGGGGACAGTGACTGATGAAAAACTGTTTTTT,CASSQGTVTDEKLFF
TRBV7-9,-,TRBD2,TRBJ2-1,TGTGCCAGCAGCTCCCCGCCTAGCGGGGGGCCGTACAATGAGCAGTTCTTC,CASSSPPSGGPYNEQFF
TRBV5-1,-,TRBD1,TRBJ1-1,TGCGCCAGCAGCTTGGATGCCCTGGGACAGGGCACTGAAGCTTTCTTT,CASSLDALGQGTEAFF
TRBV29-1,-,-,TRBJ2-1,TGCAGCGTTAGGGGTCGGTCCCCGGCGAATGAGCAGTTCTTC,CSVRGRSPANEQFF
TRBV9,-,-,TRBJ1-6,TGTGCCAGCAGCGAGGAGATCGGGGTCGGGTCACCCCTCCACTTT,CASSEEIGVGSPLHF
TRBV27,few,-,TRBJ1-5,TGTGCCAGCAGTGGGCAGGGGTATCGGGATCATCCCCAGCATTTT,CASSGQGYRDHPQHF
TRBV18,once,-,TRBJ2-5,TGTGCCAGCTCACCTCCCAGAAATCGTGAGACCCAGTACTTC,CASSPPRNRETQYF
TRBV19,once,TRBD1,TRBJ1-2,TGTGCCAGTAGCCCGGGACAGAATCTATATGGCTACACCTTC,CASSPGQNLYGYTF
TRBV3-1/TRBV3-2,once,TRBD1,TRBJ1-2,TGTGCCAGCAGCCAAGGGACAGGGGATGGCTACACCTTC,CASSQGTGDGYTF